The subject of this entry is one T cell receptor beta chain. Germline assignment: CDR1 SGHDN and CDR2 FVKESK. The V end lost 3 bases, the J end lost 10 bases, and 15 bases lay between the germline ends. The CDR3 has 13 amino acids. The data are from a study of T cell responses to AZD1222 COVID-19 vaccine. Data came from immunoSEQ multiplex PCR; TCRdb stores just in-frame clones and leaves some out. The table includes roughly 100,000 clones, approximately 88% detected once. This receptor was obtained from an adult in good health. Sequenced material: peripheral blood, taken on day 0 of AZD1222 vaccination. The chain recombines TRBV14 with TRBJ1-1; D gene uncertain. The CDR3 sequence is CASSQLGLGRAFF. The CDR3 coding sequence is TGTGCCAGCAGCCAGCTCGGACTTGGACGAGCTTTCTTT.